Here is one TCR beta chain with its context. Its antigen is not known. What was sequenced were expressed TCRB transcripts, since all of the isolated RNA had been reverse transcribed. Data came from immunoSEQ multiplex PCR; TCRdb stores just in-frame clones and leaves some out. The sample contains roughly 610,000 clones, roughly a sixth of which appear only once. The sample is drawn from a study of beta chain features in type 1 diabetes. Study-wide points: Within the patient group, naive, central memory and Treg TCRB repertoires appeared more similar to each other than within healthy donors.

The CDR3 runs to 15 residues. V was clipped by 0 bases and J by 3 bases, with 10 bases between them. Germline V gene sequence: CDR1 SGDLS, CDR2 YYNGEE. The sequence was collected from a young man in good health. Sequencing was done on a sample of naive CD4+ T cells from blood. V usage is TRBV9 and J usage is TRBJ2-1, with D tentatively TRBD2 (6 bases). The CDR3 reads CASSVEQRVYNEQFF. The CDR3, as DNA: TGTGCCAGCAGCGTAGAGCAGCGGGTCTACAATGAGCAGTTCTTC.